This T cell receptor beta chain was found in a study of blood T cell repertoires in COVID-19. The junction had 7 bases not matched to a gene; V was cut back by 5 bases and J by 8 bases. This CDR3 has 13 amino acids. Clones were sequenced by immunoSEQ multiplex PCR, and TCRdb holds only the in-frame ones, with some missing. The sample includes some 190,000 clones, over 70% seen only once; the top ten take 6% to 8.5%. V usage is TRBV12-3 or TRBV12-4 and J usage is TRBJ1-2, with TRBD1 matching over 8 bases. Sequenced input: peripheral blood. This clonotype was obtained from a man in his 60s with acute or convalescent COVID-19. The CDR3 spells CASSLDREIGYTF. CDR3 bases: TGTGCCAGCAGTCTGGACAGGGAGATCGGCTACACCTTC.